This is a list of T cell receptor beta chains from one sample in a study of CD8+ T cells in alopecia areata. Data came from immunoSEQ multiplex PCR; TCRdb stores just in-frame clones and leaves some out. The data hold 100,000 to 120,000 clones, with approximately 55% observed a single time. The specimen was CD4+ T cells sorted from blood, collected at week 24, from a patient treated with tofacitinib. The source of these receptors is a human donor with alopecia areata. CDR3s include the opening cysteine and the closing phenylalanine or tryptophan. A D gene is named only where the DNA matches it firmly. Expanded clones are given a class, and other clones once, few, many or no size at all.

D | J | V | size | DNA | CDR3
TRBD2 | TRBJ2-1 | TRBV20-1 | few | TGCAGTGCCACACGGGGGGGCGAGCAGTTCTTC | CSATRGGEQFF
- | TRBJ1-4 | TRBV15 | few | TGTGCCACCAGCAGAGCGCGGGGCGACGATGAAAAACTGTTTTTT | CATSRARGDDEKLFF
- | TRBJ1-1 | TRBV7-9 | many | TGTGCCAGCAGCTTAAAAACTGAAGCTTTCTTT | CASSLKTEAFF
TRBD1 | TRBJ2-7 | TRBV29-1 | - | TGCAGCGGTCGGGACAGGGTCTCCTACGAGCAGTACTTC | CSGRDRVSYEQYF
- | TRBJ2-3 | TRBV2 | - | TGTGCCAGCAGTGGGCAGGGCAGCACAGATACGCAGTATTTT | CASSGQGSTDTQYF
- | TRBJ2-7 | TRBV2 | - | TGTGCCAGCAGGGGCCCAACTGTTACCTACGAGCAGTACTTC | CASRGPTVTYEQYF
- | TRBJ2-5 | TRBV6-6 | - | TGTGCCAGCAGCGACACGAGACAAGAGACCCAGTACTTC | CASSDTRQETQYF
- | TRBJ2-2 | TRBV27 | - | TGTGCCAGCAGTTCATATCGATCGAAAAACACCGGGGAGCTGTTTTTT | CASSSYRSKNTGELFF
- | TRBJ2-1 | TRBV6-1 | few | TGTGCCAGCAGTGAAGTTGGGGGCAATGAGCAGTTCTTC | CASSEVGGNEQFF
- | TRBJ1-6 | TRBV7-9 | - | TGTGCCAGCGGCTTACAGTCCTATAATTCACCCCTCCACTTT | CASGLQSYNSPLHF
- | TRBJ1-4 | TRBV4-1 | - | TGCGCCAGCAGCCGCCCTGAGGAAAAACTGTTTTTT | CASSRPEEKLFF
- | TRBJ1-2 | TRBV6-5 | - | TGTGCCAGCAGTCTGACGGGACGGGGGAACTATGGCTACACCTTC | CASSLTGRGNYGYTF
TRBD2 | TRBJ2-5 | TRBV4-2 | - | TGTGCCAGCAGCCAAGGGGCCGAGCGGGGTGGAGAGACCCAGTACTTC | CASSQGAERGGETQYF
- | TRBJ1-3 | TRBV29-1 | - | TGCAGCGCTATGCTAGGGGCCATCGGAAACACCATATATTTT | CSAMLGAIGNTIYF
- | TRBJ1-2 | TRBV2 | - | TGTGCCAGCAGTGCACAGGAGAACTATGGCTACACCTTC | CASSAQENYGYTF
TRBD2 | TRBJ2-5 | TRBV4-2 | - | TGTGCCAGCAGCCAAGTGGGGCGGGGGGGCCAAGAGACCCAGTACTTC | CASSQVGRGGQETQYF
TRBD2 | TRBJ2-5 | TRBV2 | - | TGTGCCAGCAGTAAGGGAGCTAGCGGGGGGGAAGAGACCCAGTACTTC | CASSKGASGGEETQYF
- | TRBJ1-2 | TRBV30 | once | TGTGCCTGGAGTGTACAATCTAAGAGGTCGCCGTTAGGCTACACCTTC | CAWSVQSKRSPLGYTF
- | TRBJ1-1 | TRBV2 | - | TGTGCCAGCAGTGAATTTGAGGGCTACACTGAAGCTTTCTTT | CASSEFEGYTEAFF
- | TRBJ2-6 | TRBV5-1 | - | TGCGCCAGCAGCTTGTTAGCTTCTACTGGGGCCAACGTCCTGACTTTC | CASSLLASTGANVLTF